Detailed here is one TCR beta chain. Germline assignment: CDR1 SGHRS and CDR2 YFSETQ. This CDR3 has 14 residues. The J segment lost 4 bases and the V segment lost 4 bases, leaving 7 bases of the junction unmatched. The sample originates from a study of OX40 agonist ivuxolimab in advanced cancers. Profiling relied on immunoSEQ multiplex PCR, and the TCRdb table lists in-frame clones only, not all of them. Of around 60,000 clones in the sample, roughly 89% were seen once. This chain joins TRBV5-1 and TRBJ2-7, with 8 nucleotides matching TRBD1. The origin of this receptor is an adult with an advanced solid tumor such as melanoma, head and neck, liver or kidney cancer. Sequenced material: CD4+ or CD8+ T cells sorted from blood, taken in a trial of the OX40 agonist ivuxolimab. The CDR3 reads CASSLGQGRYEQYF. CDR3 DNA sequence: TGCGCCAGCAGCCTAGGACAGGGAAGATACGAGCAGTACTTC.